The source of this TCR beta chain is a study of T cell repertoires in cytomegalovirus infection. In its sample, this clonotype was seen many times. One entry per CDR3 protein results from TCRdb running MiXCR on the reads. The sample has about 310,000 distinct CDR3 sequences, about a sixth seen once. The junction had 13 bases not matched to a gene; V was cut back by 6 bases and J by 2 bases. CDR1 is SGHTA and CDR2 is FQGNSA in the germline V gene. The CDR3 is 18 amino acids. The source is a human donor in good health (CMV status not recorded). Some clones in this sample may be carry-over from other donors' samples. The source material was PBMCs. This chain connects TRBV7-2 to TRBJ2-3, with TRBD2 matching over 11 bases. CDR3 nucleotide sequence: TGTGCCAGCAGTTCAAGGGAGCTAGCGGGGGGAGTCACAGATACGCAGTATTTT. It encodes CASSSRELAGGVTDTQYF. Together with reference TRBV7-2 and TRBJ2-3, the CDR3 gives the full variable domain: GAGVSQSPSNKVTEKGKDVELRCDPISGHTALYWYRQSLGQGLEFLIYFQGNSAPDKSGLPSDRFSAERTGGSVSTLTIQRTQQEDSAVYLCASSSRELAGGVTDTQYFGPGTRLTVL.